Below, 22 T cell receptor beta chains from the same sample are listed, as sequenced in a study of tumor-infiltrating lymphocytes in primary liver carcinoma (TCRdb year 2017). Total RNA and DNA were co-extracted without cell sorting from approximately 20-30 mg of bulk tissue using the AllPrep DNA/RNA mini kit. For sequencing, an Illumina HiSeq 2500 was employed. A constant-region primer and ProtoScript II reverse transcriptase were used to reverse-transcribe TCRbeta-specific cDNA from roughly 500 ng total RNA. Construction of the TCRbeta libraries relied on three nested rounds of multiplex PCR, following a slightly modified ARM-PCR procedure. Each of the first two PCR rounds ran for about 10 cycles using multiplex TRBV1-TRBV30 forward primers together with a Cbeta reverse primer. Using fastp trimming at Q25 and MiXCR clonotype assembly, TCRdb reanalyzed the public sequencing data and kept in-frame beta chains. CDR3 protein duplicates are merged, each entry listing the most common genes and DNA. This sample lists around 37,000 distinct CDR3 sequences; roughly 73% were detected once. The ten largest account for 35% to 40% of the sample.

Sample: tumor-adjacent normal liver tissue. These receptors all stem from a man aged 40-50 years with primary liver carcinoma and hepatitis B virus infection.

This clonotype turned up a few times. A much larger clone differs from this one at a single base, so this may be a read error. Here the CDR3 omits its conserved ending phenylalanine or tryptophan, so a read error is the likely source. V usage is TRBV2 and J usage is TRBJ2-4, with 8 nucleotides matching TRBD1. V was pared by 1 base and J by 4 bases, with 0 bases of the junction left unmatched. Germline V gene lookup returns CDR1 SNHLY and CDR2 FYNNEI. The CDR3 has 14 amino acids. CDR3 amino acids: CASSEGQGKNIQYI. CDR3 DNA: TGTGCCAGCAGTGAAGGACAGGGGAAAAACATTCAGTACATC.

The chain couples TRBV29-1 to TRBJ2-1, with a weak D call TRBD2 (5 bases). The length of the CDR3 is 16 residues. Germline loops: CDR1 SQVTM, CDR2 ANQGSEA. Trimming cost V 4 bases and J 4 bases, with 20 bases left between them. The CDR3 reads CSVGYRAASAYNEQFF. The CDR3 nucleotides are TGCAGCGTTGGGTACAGAGCGGCATCCGCATACAATGAGCAGTTCTTC.

As regards this clonotype: The conserved phenylalanine or tryptophan normally closing the CDR3 is absent here, so this likely arose from a read error. V usage is TRBV6-1 and J usage is TRBJ2-1; D not resolved. Germline V gene sequence: CDR1 MNHNS, CDR2 SASEGT. The CDR3 spans 15 residues. As DNA, the CDR3 is TGTGCCAGCAATGAAGAAGCGAGAGGATACAATGAGCAGTTCTTA. Its protein is CASNEEARGYNEQFL.

This clonotype was seen more than once but under ten times. A much bigger clone sits one base away, suggesting this may be a read error. The V call is TRBV29-1, the J call TRBJ2-1; D is possibly TRBD2 (5 bases). This CDR3 is 14 amino acids long. Per germline, CDR1 SQVTM and CDR2 ANQGSEA. The CDR3 DNA is TGCAACGCTGATGTCGCGGGCCTCTACAATGAGCAGTTCTTC. Amino acids: CNADVAGLYNEQFF.

Notes on this clonotype: The germline gene is not matched at one end of the junction; a read error may be the cause. V gene TRBV28 combines with J gene TRBJ1-5; D tentatively fits TRBD1 or TRBD2 (5 bases each). The DNA end favors TRBJ2-3, so the J call may be wrong. The CDR3 is made up of 14 amino acids. Per the germline V gene, CDR1 is MDHEN and CDR2 is SYDVKM. This chain's CDR3 is CASSFQGANQPQYF. In DNA form, the CDR3 reads TGTGCTAGCAGTTTCCAGGGAGCTAATCAGCCCCAGTATTTT.

The V gene is TRBV4-2, the J gene TRBJ1-2; no clear D. Trimming cost V 5 bases and J 2 bases, with 12 bases left between them. The CDR3 extends over 14 amino acids. Germline CDR1 LGHNA, CDR2 YNFKEQ. The CDR3: CASSTLGGNYGYTF. CDR3 nucleotide sequence: TGTGCCAGCAGCACCCTTGGTGGGAACTATGGCTACACCTTC.

In the case of this clonotype: An end of the junction differs from the germline gene, which may be a read error. The J gene is TRBJ2-2, the V gene TRBV11-2; TRBD2 matches at 8 bases. The CDR3 is 15 residues long. The germline V gene encodes CDR1 SGHAT and CDR2 FQNNGV. CDR3 nucleotide sequence: TGTACCAGCAGCTACACTAGCGGCGGAACCGCGGAGCTGTTTTTT. Amino acids: CTSSYTSGGTAELFF.

There are a few counts of this clonotype. A read error may explain this, as a much larger clone is one base away. The chain links TRBV5-1 to TRBJ2-1, with TRBD2 matching 8 bases. The V segment lost 4 bases and the J segment 4 bases; nucleotides outside the gene matches: 4. CDR1 and CDR2 (germline): SGHRS, YFSETQ. There are 14 residues in the CDR3. CDR3 nucleotide sequence: TGCGCCAGCAGCACTGCGGGAGGTTACAATGAGCAGTTCTTC. Protein sequence: CASSTAGGYNEQFF.

With regard to this clonotype: A read error may produce the germline difference seen at one junction end. The chain is built from TRBV29-1 and TRBJ2-3; 8 nucleotides match TRBD2. This CDR3 is built from 16 residues. Germline V CDR1 and CDR2: SQVTM, ANQGSEA. The CDR3 nucleotides read TGCAACGTTGAAGGGCGGATCGGGACTAGACAAGATACGCAGTACTTT. Translating gives CNVEGRIGTRQDTQYF.

Note on this clonotype: A much larger clonotype is one base distant, so this may be a read error. This chain connects TRBV29-1 to TRBJ2-1; perhaps TRBD2 as D (5 bases). Per germline, CDR1 SQVTM and CDR2 ANQGSEA. CDR3 length: 14 amino acids. The CDR3 sequence is CSADVAGLYIEQFF. CDR3 bases: TGCAGCGCTGATGTCGCGGGCCTCTACATTGAGCAGTTCTTC.

This clonotype was recorded many times. This chain joins TRBV10-3 and TRBJ1-3; the D is unclear. Germline V lookup: CDR1 ENHRY, CDR2 SYGVKD. This CDR3 region has 13 residues. V shed 11 bases and J shed 0 bases, with 11 bases lying between them. The CDR3 region is CAATDSSGNTIYF. In DNA, the CDR3 is TGTGCCGCGACCGATTCCTCTGGAAACACCATATATTTT.

With regard to this clonotype: One end of the junction does not line up with germline, which may come from a read error. The rearrangement links TRBV5-1 to TRBJ2-5; TRBD2 is a possible D gene (6 bases). The CDR3 sequence is 14 residues long. Germline V gene lookup returns CDR1 SGHRS and CDR2 YFSETQ. In nucleotides, the CDR3 is TGCACCAGCAGCCTCGTGCAGGGACTCGAAACCCAGTACTTC. The encoded protein is CTSSLVQGLETQYF. Full variable domain (remainder filled in from reference TRBV5-1 and TRBJ2-5): KAGVTQTPRYLIKTRGQQVTLSCSPISGHRSVSWYQQTPGQGLQFLFEYFSETQRNKGNFPGRFSGRQFSNSRSEMNVSTLELGDSALYLCTSSLVQGLETQYFGPGTRLLVL.

With respect to this clonotype: Relative to the germline gene, one junction end is altered; a read error may explain this. This chain links TRBV29-1 with TRBJ2-3, with 7 bases that match TRBD1. The CDR3 covers 14 residues. Germline loops: CDR1 SQVTM, CDR2 ANQGSEA. CDR3 amino acids: CRVLLEQGTDTQFF. CDR3 in DNA: TGCAGAGTGCTTCTAGAGCAGGGGACAGATACGCAGTTTTTT.

About this clonotype itself: A junction boundary mismatches the germline segment, possibly from a read error. This chain connects TRBV30 to TRBJ1-1; D is ambiguous. CDR3 size: 13 residues. Germline assignment: CDR1 GTSNPN and CDR2 SVGIG (reference sequence). CDR3 bases: TGTGCGTGGAGTGAGGACCAGATCACTGAAGTTTTCTTT. Translating it yields CAWSEDQITEVFF.

Regarding this clonotype: An end of the junction differs from the germline gene, which may be a read error. The chain carries TRBV29-1 and TRBJ2-7; 7 bases agree with TRBD1. The V gene's germline CDR1 is SQVTM and CDR2 ANQGSEA. CDR3 size: 15 residues. CDR3 region: CSVEVGDSFNYGQYF. The CDR3 coding sequence is TGCAGTGTTGAAGTTGGGGACAGTTTTAACTACGGGCAGTACTTC.

This clonotype qualifies as large. The V and J genes are TRBV28 and TRBJ1-5; the match to TRBD1 covers 9 bases. This CDR3 is built from 14 residues. Germline CDR1 reads MDHEN; CDR2 reads SYDVKM. Trimming removed 5 bases from V and 6 bases from J; junction bases left unmatched: 5. The CDR3 loop reads CASSLQGATQPQHF. CDR3 nucleotides: TGTGCCAGCAGTCTACAGGGGGCCACTCAGCCCCAGCATTTT.

The chain couples TRBV6-2 or TRBV6-3 to TRBJ2-7; D is perhaps TRBD2 (6 bases). The CDR3 runs 16 residues. The germline gives CDR1 MNHEY, CDR2 SVGEGT. Trimming took 4 bases from V and 2 from J, leaving 18 bases between them. The CDR3 reads CASSCSDWGVPYEQYF. In nucleotides, the CDR3 is TGTGCCAGCAGTTGCTCGGATTGGGGGGTCCCCTACGAGCAGTACTTC.

A word on this clonotype: Given the absence of the conserved phenylalanine or tryptophan at the CDR3 end, a read error is likely. The chain combines TRBV11-2 with TRBJ2-4; a possible D gene is TRBD1 (6 bases). The ends were cut back, 4 bases at V and 11 bases at J, with 18 bases in the middle. The CDR3 has 14 amino acids. CDR1 is SGHAT and CDR2 is FQNNGV in the germline V gene. The CDR3 loop is CASSSGTWDNVQYI. The CDR3 coding sequence is TGTGCCAGCAGCTCCGGGACATGGGATAACGTTCAGTACATC.

This clonotype has only one observation. A read error may produce the germline difference seen at one junction end. The genes are TRBV29-1 and TRBJ2-5, with D possibly matching TRBD2 (5 bases). This CDR3 is 14 amino acids long. Germline V gene data show CDR1 as SQVTM and CDR2 as ANQGSEA. DNA of the CDR3: TGCAGCGTCGGAGGCGGGTTGGGCCAAGAAACCCGGTACTTC. Translation: CSVGGGLGQETRYF.

The V and J genes are TRBV11-2 and TRBJ2-6; D unclear. The germline V and J ends were trimmed by 3 bases and 2 bases, with 8 bases remaining between them. The CDR3 is 15 residues long. Per the germline V gene, CDR1 is SGHAT and CDR2 is FQNNGV. Here the CDR3 DNA reads TGTGCCAGCAGCTTCGATCGGGCTGGGGCCAACGTCCTGACTTTC. Translated, it gives CASSFDRAGANVLTF.

This clonotype is judged medium-sized. This chain uses TRBV6-5 with TRBJ2-5; D may be TRBD1 (6 bases). From germline, CDR1 is MNHEY and CDR2 SVGAGI. This CDR3 region has 13 residues. Trimming removed 6 bases from V and 4 bases from J, with 12 bases in between. The CDR3 nucleotides read TGTGCCAGCAGCCGCAGGGGAAGAGAGACCCAGTACTTC. Its protein product is CASSRRGRETQYF.

The V gene is TRBV7-9, the J gene TRBJ2-1; D gene ambiguous. V lost 8 bases and J lost 7, with 18 bases in between. The CDR3 is 14 residues long. Germline V CDR1 and CDR2: SEHNR, FQNEAQ (reference sequence). The CDR3 region is CASGLLLIFNEQFF. The CDR3, as DNA: TGTGCCAGCGGATTACTTCTGATTTTTAATGAGCAGTTCTTC.